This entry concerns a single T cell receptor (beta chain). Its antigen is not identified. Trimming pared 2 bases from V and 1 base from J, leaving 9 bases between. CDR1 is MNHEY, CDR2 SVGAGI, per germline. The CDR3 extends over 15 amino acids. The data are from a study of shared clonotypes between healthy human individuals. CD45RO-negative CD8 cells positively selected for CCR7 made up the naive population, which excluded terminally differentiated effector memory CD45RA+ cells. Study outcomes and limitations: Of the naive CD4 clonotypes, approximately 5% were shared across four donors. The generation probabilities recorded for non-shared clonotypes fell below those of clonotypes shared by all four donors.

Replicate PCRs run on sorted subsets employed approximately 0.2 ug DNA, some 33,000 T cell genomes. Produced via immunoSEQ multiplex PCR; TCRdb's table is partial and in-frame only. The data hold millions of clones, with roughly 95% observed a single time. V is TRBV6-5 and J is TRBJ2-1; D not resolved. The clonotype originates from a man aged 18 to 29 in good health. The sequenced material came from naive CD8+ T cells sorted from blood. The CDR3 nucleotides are TGTGCCAGCAGTTACCAGGACGGGTCCTACAATGAGCAGTTCTTC. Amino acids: CASSYQDGSYNEQFF.